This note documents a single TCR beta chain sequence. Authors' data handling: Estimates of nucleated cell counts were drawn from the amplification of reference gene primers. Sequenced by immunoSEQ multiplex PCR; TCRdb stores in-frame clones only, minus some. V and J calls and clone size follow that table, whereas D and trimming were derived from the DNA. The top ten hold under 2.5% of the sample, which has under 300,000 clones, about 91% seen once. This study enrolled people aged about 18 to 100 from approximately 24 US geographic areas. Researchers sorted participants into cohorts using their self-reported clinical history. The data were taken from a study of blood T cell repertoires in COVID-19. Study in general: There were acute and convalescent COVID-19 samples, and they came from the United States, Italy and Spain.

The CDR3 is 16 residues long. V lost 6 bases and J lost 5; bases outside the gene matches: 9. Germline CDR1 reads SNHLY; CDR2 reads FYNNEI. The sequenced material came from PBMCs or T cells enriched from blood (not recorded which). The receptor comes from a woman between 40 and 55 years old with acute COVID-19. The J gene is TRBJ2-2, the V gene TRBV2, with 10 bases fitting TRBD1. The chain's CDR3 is CASRGNDRGRTGELFF. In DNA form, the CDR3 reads TGTGCCAGCAGGGGTAATGACAGGGGGCGTACCGGGGAGCTGTTTTTT.